This is a list of T cell receptor beta chains from one sample in a study of blood T cells in healthy people across ages. TCRdb itself ran the 5' RACE reads through MiXCR, one entry per CDR3 protein. The repertoire has about 1 million distinct CDR3 sequences, roughly 45% of them found once; the top ten carry under 20%. Material: blood. These receptors were collected from a woman aged 55-70 years in good health. Each CDR3 is given with its conserved first and last residue. Each record gives: D gene, V gene, CDR3 protein. The D gene is left open where the match is weak.

TRBD2 TRBV6-6 CASKASGGDTQYF
TRBD1 TRBV5-1 CASSSRTGSAYEQYF
TRBD1 TRBV14 CASREGGGPGDTQYF
NA TRBV11-2 CASSWDTGSRGEQYF
TRBD2 TRBV2 CASSQAGVRYEQYF
TRBD2 TRBV28 CASSLYGLAGGPRNIQYF
NA TRBV27 CASSFLSGTIHNEQFF
NA TRBV29-1 CSVEGGVSNEQFF
TRBD1 TRBV7-9 CASSAQGQGTISYEQYF
NA TRBV6-6 CASSYHGPSYEQYF
NA TRBV9 CASSNRKAGGGSYNEQFF
NA TRBV7-9 CASSYPMGGTGTQYF
NA TRBV5-1 CASGLAIAVHEQYF
TRBD1 TRBV6-1 CASRSQGNQETQYF
NA TRBV5-1 CASSEQGTKNIQYF
NA TRBV6-1 CASSAVANYGYTF
NA TRBV29-1 CSVEIPTQYF
NA TRBV25-1 CASSLGPREAFF
NA TRBV6-2/TRBV6-3 CASTQTATGELFF
NA TRBV20-1 CSARFMGNQPQHF
NA TRBV10-3 CAISESPGVSPLHF
TRBD2 TRBV20-1 CSARIPLAGVYEQYF
NA TRBV2 CASKRDAVDKNIQYF
TRBD2 TRBV20-1 CSARVAGGGDEQFF